This T cell receptor beta chain was captured by sequencing in a study of shared clonotypes between healthy human individuals. Profiled with immunoSEQ multiplex PCR; TCRdb holds only in-frame clones, not every one. The sample comprises 2 million to 2.5 million clones, approximately 95% of which are singletons, and under 0.45% rests with the top ten. Per the germline V gene, CDR1 is KGHSH and CDR2 is LQKENI. The CDR3 extends over 17 amino acids. Trimming shortened V by 2 bases and J by 2 bases, and 16 bases separated the two germline ends. The sequencing input was naive CD4+ T cells from PBMCs. The subset: CD45RA+ positively selected. This sequence joins TRBV18 and TRBJ1-3, with TRBD1 as a possible D gene (6 bases). This receptor was taken from a man aged 18 to 30 in good health. Some clones in this sample may be carry-over from other donors' samples. The CDR3 DNA reads TGTGCCAGCTCACCAACCGGGACACAGGCTGCTGGAAACACCATATATTTT. Encoded protein: CASSPTGTQAAGNTIYF.